The 20 T cell receptor beta chains below were found in one sample sequenced in a study of breast tumors, draining lymph nodes, adjacent tissues. TCRdb ran MiXCR on the multiplex PCR reads and lists one entry per CDR3 protein. The table records about 230,000 distinct CDR3 sequences, about 30% of them present only once. Samples came from axillary lymph nodes draining the breast cancer. The sequenced sample consisted of axillary lymph node tissue. The receptors were gathered from a female donor with breast cancer. Some clones in this sample may be carry-over from other donors' samples.

J is TRBJ1-5 and V is TRBV6-5; no definite D call. The ends were cut back, 5 bases at V and 4 bases at J, with 9 bases in the middle. The CDR3 extends over 13 amino acids. Germline CDR1 is MNHEY and CDR2 is SVGAGI. The chain's CDR3 is CASSHATNQPQHF. The CDR3 DNA is TGTGCCAGCAGTCACGCCACAAATCAGCCCCAGCATTTT.

This clonotype came up many times. V gene TRBV7-9 combines with J gene TRBJ2-5, with D perhaps matching TRBD1 or TRBD2 (6 bases each). This CDR3 has 14 amino acids. CDR1 is SEHNR and CDR2 is FQNEAQ in the germline V gene (reference sequence). V lost 5 bases, J lost 5 bases, and 15 bases lay in between. The CDR3 loop reads CASSPGAGRETQYF. DNA of the CDR3: TGTGCCAGCAGCCCGGGGGCGGGTAGGGAGACCCAGTACTTC.

This rearrangement joins TRBV2 to TRBJ2-5; D remains ambiguous. Germline V gene lookup returns CDR1 SNHLY and CDR2 FYNNEI. This CDR3 has 11 amino acids. The V and J ends lost 7 bases and 5 bases respectively, with 8 bases between them. The CDR3 region has the DNA TGTGCCAGCAATACCAGGGAGACCCAGTACTTC. Encoded protein: CASNTRETQYF.

This clonotype came up many times. The CDR3 region has the DNA TGTGCCGCCGGGCGGGAGGGCCCCGAGCAGTACTTC. Encoded protein: CAAGREGPEQYF. The rearrangement links TRBV30 to TRBJ2-7; the match to TRBD2 covers 9 bases. The germline V gene has CDR1 GTSNPN and CDR2 SVGIG (reference sequence). This CDR3 region has 12 residues. Trimming took 8 bases from V and 6 from J; bases not matched to a gene: 8. Variable domain in full (rest from reference TRBV30 and TRBJ2-7): SQTIHQWPATLVQPVGSPLSLECTVEGTSNPNLYWYRQAAGRGLQLLFYSVGIGQISSEVPQNLSASRPQDRQFILSSKKLLLSDSGFYLCAAGREGPEQYFGPGTRLTVT.

In its sample, this clonotype was seen a few times. V and J are TRBV11-3 and TRBJ1-5, with TRBD1 matching 12 bases. The junction had 5 bases not matched to a gene; V was cut back by 4 bases and J by 7 bases. The CDR3 has 15 amino acids. Germline lookup yields CDR1 SGHNT and CDR2 YENEEA. CDR3 DNA sequence: TGTGCCAGCAGCTCGGGACAGGGGGCTGGGCAGCCCCAGCATTTT. This encodes CASSSGQGAGQPQHF.

As for this clonotype: A clone one base away is much larger, so this may be a read error. CDR3 protein: CASSSRVWRSDGQFF. CDR3 bases: TGTGCCAGCAGCTCCCGGGTTTGGAGGAGCGATGGGCAGTTCTTC. J is TRBJ2-1 and V is TRBV13, with D perhaps TRBD2 (5 bases). Germline loops: CDR1 PRHDT, CDR2 FYEKMQ (reference sequence). V was cut by 4 bases and J by 12 bases, with 22 bases left in between. The CDR3 has 15 residues.

This clonotype has ten or more counts. The J gene is TRBJ2-3, the V gene TRBV29-1; the D gene is possibly TRBD1 (6 bases). CDR1 and CDR2 from the germline V gene are SQVTM and ANQGSEA. The CDR3 is 15 residues long. V was shortened by 3 bases and J by 6 bases, with 19 bases between the two germline ends. CDR3 residues: CSVDKTSGTRDTQYF. The CDR3 nucleotides are TGCAGCGTTGATAAAACTAGTGGGACACGGGATACGCAGTATTTT.

Concerning this clonotype: At one of its ends the junction is not consistent with the germline gene, which may arise from a read error. This chain joins TRBV20-1 and TRBJ2-3; weak D call: TRBD2 (5 bases). The CDR3 extends over 15 amino acids. The germline V gene has CDR1 DFQATT and CDR2 SNEGSKA (reference sequence). For the CDR3, the DNA is TGCAGTGCTAGAAAAGCGGCCATCGGCACAGATACGCAGTGTTTT. Translated, it gives CSARKAAIGTDTQCF.

Remarks on this clonotype: Since no conserved phenylalanine or tryptophan closes the CDR3, a read error is the likely cause. The chain joins TRBV5-4 to TRBJ2-5; TRBD2 is a possible D gene (5 bases). The CDR3 spans 13 residues. Trimming cost V 5 bases and J 0 bases, with 8 bases left between them. Germline V gene lookup returns CDR1 SGHNT and CDR2 YYREEE (reference sequence). CDR3 residues: CASRREYQETQYS. The DNA for the CDR3 is TGTGCCAGCAGGAGGGAGTACCAAGAGACCCAGTACTCC.

On this clonotype itself: This could be a read error, since a much larger clone is one nucleotide away. This sequence joins TRBV9 and TRBJ2-7; 14 bases are shared with TRBD2. The CDR3 has 16 residues. V lost 3 bases to trimming and J lost 5 bases; unmatched junction nucleotides: 7. Germline CDR1 is SGDLS and CDR2 is YYNGEE. The CDR3 spells CASSGQTGLAGDEQYF. CDR3 DNA: TGTGCCAGCAGCGGACAGACGGGACTAGCGGGAGACGAGCAGTACTTC. The full variable domain, completed using reference TRBV9 and TRBJ2-7, is DSGVTQTPKHLITATGQRVTLRCSPRSGDLSVYWYQQSLDQGLQFLIQYYNGEERAKGNILERFSAQQFPDLHSELNLSSLELGDSALYFCASSGQTGLAGDEQYFGPGTRLTVT.

The rearrangement uses TRBV19 and TRBJ1-5; unclear D gene. CDR1 is LNHDA, CDR2 SQIVND, per germline (reference sequence). V lost 7 bases and J 0 bases, leaving 7 bases between the germline ends. CDR3 length: 13 residues. CDR3 DNA: TGTGCCAGTAAGCCCAATAGCAATCAGCCCCAGCATTTT. Its protein product is CASKPNSNQPQHF.

This clonotype came up many times. CDR3 sequence reads: CASRTGLAGAYEQYF. CDR3 DNA: TGTGCCAGCAGAACCGGACTAGCGGGAGCATACGAGCAGTACTTC. J is TRBJ2-7 and V is TRBV6-5; TRBD2 agrees at 13 bases. Germline CDR1 and CDR2: MNHEY and SVGAGI. This CDR3 contains 15 residues. J lost 4 bases, V lost 6 bases, and 6 bases had no gene match.

This clonotype was picked up many times. This chain joins TRBV6-1 and TRBJ1-4, with D perhaps TRBD1 (5 bases). CDR1 is MNHNS and CDR2 is SASEGT in the germline V gene. V was pared by 1 base and J by 7 bases, with 13 bases between. This CDR3 contains 15 residues. The CDR3 protein is CASSEGGFRGEKLFF. The CDR3 DNA is TGTGCCAGCAGTGAAGGGGGGTTTAGGGGTGAAAAACTGTTTTTT.

This clonotype has only a few counts. V and J are TRBV5-1 and TRBJ1-1; D call uncertain. The V gene's germline CDR1 is SGHRS and CDR2 YFSETQ. The CDR3 has 14 residues. V was shortened by 3 bases and J by 6 bases, with 15 bases between the two germline ends. The CDR3: CASSSLNLNAEAFF. The CDR3 nucleotides are TGCGCCAGCAGCTCCCTAAACCTTAACGCTGAAGCTTTCTTT.

This clonotype was detected ten times or more. The V call is TRBV7-9, the J call TRBJ1-6, with TRBD1 matching over 11 bases. V lost 2 bases to trimming and J lost 8 bases; unmatched junction nucleotides: 5. Germline V gives CDR1 SEHNR, CDR2 FQNEAQ (reference sequence). The CDR3 spans 16 residues. The CDR3 nucleotides are TGTGCCAGCAGCTTACGGACAGGGGGCGTGGATTCACCCCTCCACTTT. Encoded protein: CASSLRTGGVDSPLHF.

This clonotype came up many times. The V call is TRBV20-1, the J call TRBJ1-5; D ambiguous. This CDR3 spans 16 amino acids. Trimming took 3 bases from V and 0 from J, leaving 15 bases between them. Germline V gene lookup returns CDR1 DFQATT and CDR2 SNEGSKA (reference sequence). The CDR3 reads CSASWRPRDSNQPQHF. CDR3 in DNA: TGCAGTGCTAGCTGGCGGCCTCGGGATAGCAATCAGCCCCAGCATTTT.

This clonotype was detected only a few times. The gene calls are TRBV6-1 and TRBJ2-7; D is possibly TRBD2 (6 bases). Trimming left V 6 bases short and J 3 bases short, with 18 bases between. The CDR3 is made up of 15 amino acids. CDR1 and CDR2 from the germline V gene are MNHNS and SASEGT. This chain's CDR3 is CASRQRTGERYEQYF. The CDR3 DNA is TGTGCCAGCAGGCAACGGACGGGGGAGCGCTACGAGCAGTACTTC.

The V call is TRBV6-2 or TRBV6-3, the J call TRBJ2-5, with 9 nucleotides matching TRBD2. The CDR3 has 18 amino acids. V was clipped by 6 bases and J by 2 bases; unmatched bases: 16. The V gene's germline CDR1 is MNHEY and CDR2 SVGEGT. CDR3 coding DNA: TGTGCCAGCAGCCAACCGGGACTAGCTGGAGAGGGTCAAGAGACCCAGTACTTC. Translation gives CASSQPGLAGEGQETQYF.

This clonotype was counted many times. The genes are TRBV24-1 and TRBJ2-5, with D possibly being TRBD2 (5 bases). Trimming removed 1 base from V and 5 bases from J, with 7 bases in between. Germline V gives CDR1 KGHDR, CDR2 SFDVKD. CDR3 length equals 13 residues. The CDR3 protein is CATSDFWEETQYF. The DNA of the CDR3 is TGTGCCACCAGTGATTTCTGGGAGGAGACCCAGTACTTC.

This clonotype was seen repeatedly, ten times or more. CDR3 sequence (DNA): TGTGCCAGCAGCGTCTCGACTGGCAACGAGCAGTACTTC. It codes for CASSVSTGNEQYF. This rearrangement joins TRBV11-2 to TRBJ2-7, with D unresolved. The CDR3 has 13 residues. In germline, CDR1 is SGHAT, CDR2 FQNNGV. Trimming took 5 bases from V and 5 from J, leaving 13 bases between them.